This is a list of T cell receptor beta chains from one sample in a study of T cells after yellow fever vaccination. TCRdb re-analysed the 5' RACE reads in MiXCR, keeping a single row per CDR3 protein. The top ten clones hold around 18% of a sample with around 360,000 distinct CDR3 sequences, under 14% of them seen once. The sample was PBMCs, taken on the day of the first yellow fever vaccination. These receptors were collected from a young man who received the YFV17D yellow fever vaccine. Each CDR3 is given with its conserved first and last residue. Clone size is not always given. Where it is, it says once, few, many or a class for expanded clones.

>many|TRBV5-1
CASSLVSPHYEQYF
>few|TRBV6-4
CASSDPENTEAFF
>many|TRBV5-1
CASSLGGGSSTTIMPYEQYF
>-|TRBV20-1
CSASRDRQGEQYF
>few|TRBV5-5
CASSLARHSNQPQHF
>few|TRBV7-2
CASSLGGGANVLTF
>many|TRBV5-1
CASSYSGVDTQYF
>few|TRBV5-1
CASSLSGGDGYTF
>-|TRBV9
CASSAMTGGFGTDTQYF
>-|TRBV14
CASSHLGTGSSREQFF
>few|TRBV3-1
CASSQDPTGTGRDTQYF
>many|TRBV7-2
CASSFRETNEKLFF
>few|TRBV4-1
CASSAGSSYNSPLHF
>few|TRBV5-6
CASSNRQGYTGELFF
>-|TRBV11-2
CASSLRRGRAHTEAFF
>many|TRBV5-1
CASSKDRLDEQFF
>few|TRBV25-1
CASSTLGGLAGGQFF
>-|TRBV6-2/TRBV6-3
CASSGSRNTIYF
>-|TRBV4-1
CASSQAYRGRADTQYF
>-|TRBV5-1
CASSDPGQGTEAFF
>-|TRBV6-2/TRBV6-3
CASSYRVNEQFF
>-|TRBV10-3
CAISGDPSYNEQFF
>many|TRBV9
CASSVAFGGIQETQYF
>-|TRBV19
CASSLSGTGGSRPEAFF
>few|TRBV5-6
CASSRRTGEAKNIQYF
>-|TRBV6-1
CAILGGGTEAFF
>many|TRBV12-3/TRBV12-4
CASSSINGAKNIQYF
>-|TRBV28
CASSLRTGGVQPQHF
>-|TRBV11-2
CASRGTGQTSNTGELFF
>-|TRBV3-1
CASSRTEGTGELFF
>many|TRBV7-2
CASSLVSGEHNEQFF
>many|TRBV5-1
CASSTGQGNTGELFF
>-|TRBV7-2
CASSRSGSFWDTQYF
>few|TRBV7-3
CASRPGRTGELFF
>-|TRBV20-1
CSGAGGLSSTDTQYF
>-|TRBV5-1
CASSHRQSTDTQYF
>few|TRBV27
CASSLYGESQPQHF